These T cell receptor beta chains were read from a single sample in a study of T cell responses to AZD1222 COVID-19 vaccine. Assay: immunoSEQ multiplex PCR; the TCRdb copy retains only in-frame clones and omits some. This sample has around 150,000 clones, with more than 75% found just once. The sample in question was peripheral blood, obtained 28 days after the second AZD1222 dose. The receptors stem from an adult who received the AZD1222 COVID-19 vaccine. Both conserved end residues are part of each CDR3. A D gene is named only where the DNA matches it firmly. The size of a clone is reported for some rows only, either as once, few or many, or as a class for expanded clones.

j_call,v_call,clone_size,d_call,cdr3_nt,cdr3_aa
TRBJ1-1,TRBV2,NA,NA,TGTGCCAGCAGGGAGTCGGGTCCTGAAGCTTTCTTT,CASRESGPEAFF
TRBJ2-2,TRBV30,NA,TRBD1,TGTGCCTTTTTACCGGGACAGGGCCATCCCGGGGAGCTGTTTTTT,CAFLPGQGHPGELFF
TRBJ1-2,TRBV5-1,NA,NA,TGCGCCAGCAGCTTGGAGGTGGGAGGCTCTGGCTACACCTTC,CASSLEVGGSGYTF
TRBJ1-2,TRBV12-3/TRBV12-4,NA,NA,TGTGCCAGCTCCAGGGGTGGCTACACCTTC,CASSRGGYTF
TRBJ2-1,TRBV7-2,NA,NA,TGTGCCAGCAGCCAGGCCCCCCTTTATAAATCCAATGAGCAGTTCTTC,CASSQAPLYKSNEQFF
TRBJ2-1,TRBV2,NA,TRBD1,TGTGCCAGCACTAAGACAGGGATCTCCTACAATGAGCAGTTCTTC,CASTKTGISYNEQFF
TRBJ2-7,TRBV11-2,NA,NA,TGTGCCAGCAGCCGCCTGACCTATAGAGTCTATTCCGAGCAGTACTTC,CASSRLTYRVYSEQYF
TRBJ1-1,TRBV6-5,NA,NA,TGTGCCAGCAGCTCAATCAGGGGGAACACTGAAGCTTTCTTT,CASSSIRGNTEAFF
TRBJ1-2,TRBV6-6,few,TRBD1,TGTGCCAGCAGTGATCGACAGGGGGCGAGGGGCTACACCTTC,CASSDRQGARGYTF
TRBJ1-6,TRBV7-3,once,NA,TGTGCCAGCAGCTTAGTGGGCGGCAATTCACCCCTCCACTTT,CASSLVGGNSPLHF
TRBJ2-7,TRBV29-1,NA,TRBD1,TGCAGCGTAAAGACAGGGGTCTACGAGCAGTACTTC,CSVKTGVYEQYF
TRBJ2-3,TRBV5-1,NA,NA,TGCGCCAGCAGCTTGATAGGAGAAACAGGGTTTCTACACGATACGCAGTATTTT,CASSLIGETGFLHDTQYF
TRBJ2-7,TRBV10-2,NA,NA,TGCGCCAGCAGTGACTACACCTACGAGCAGTACTTC,CASSDYTYEQYF